This TCR beta chain emerged from a study of blood T cell repertoires in COVID-19 (dated by TCRdb to 2019 to 2021). Broadly, across the study: The collaborator samples originated in the United States, Italy and Spain and spanned the acute and convalescent phases of COVID-19. The repertoires were released in a freely available public database intended as a resource for research on the immune response to SARS-CoV-2. A de-identified subject ID, COVID-19 status, age in years and sex were almost always included in the sample metadata. Where available, HLA class I and class II types were obtained from metadata supplied by the sample provider rather than from assay-based typing. Samples were obtained from the ongoing ImmuneRACE study (first 160 participants) and from approximately 1,200 subjects provided by 6 global collaborators. The material from the prospective study consisted of cDNA or gDNA derived from T cells, B-cell-depleted T cells, or PBMCs. Deeply sampled blood TCRbeta repertoires from subjects exposed to, actively infected with, or recovered from COVID-19 were included in the dataset. Broader findings and caveats from the paper: The quantity of clinical and demographic metadata differed by source and by participant and was supplied without curation.

From the germline V gene, CDR1 is KGHDR and CDR2 is SFDVKD. A distance of 9 bases separates the germline ends of V and J, which lose 0 bases and 16 bases respectively. Reading from cysteine to phenylalanine, the CDR3 counts 11 amino acids. This entry keeps only the CDR3 DNA: 33 bases, framed from base 1. With respect to this clone: The antigen it recognizes is unknown. It has no much larger one-base neighbor in the sample; base qualities were not kept.

The immunoSEQ Assay, a bias-controlled multiplex PCR, was used to amplify TCRbeta CDR3 regions from genomic DNA. In the original analysis: The number of nucleated cells in each sample was estimated from the amplification of reference gene primers within the assay. To quantify the absolute abundance of each unique TCRbeta CDR3 rearrangement, sequence reads were collapsed and filtered. For each sample, productive Simpson clonality was calculated as the square root of Simpson's diversity index over productive rearrangements. As stored in TCRdb, this immuneACCESS dataset retains in-frame rearrangements with V and J assigned. A fraction of the clones does not appear; measured against another copy, unresolved V genes explain less than half of the discrepancy, and the remainder lacks a known reason. V, J and clone size derive from that table, while D and trimming were established from the DNA sequence. For this sample there are under 250,000 clones; 80% to 90% appear just once. Jointly, the top ten make up roughly 8% of the sample.

Each collaborating institution followed its own protocols to collect whole blood in K2EDTA tubes. For TCRbeta analysis, collaborators shipped samples as frozen whole blood, isolated PBMCs, or DNA extracted from either of those sample types. Sequenced sample: peripheral blood. The receptor chain draws on TRBV24-1 and TRBJ2-1, with no D gene named confidently. The sequence derives from a woman aged 50 to 65 with active or convalescent COVID-19. The CDR3 corresponds to CATSDLGRIFF. Read as DNA, the sequence is TGTGCCACCAGTGATTTGGGCAGAATCTTCTTC.